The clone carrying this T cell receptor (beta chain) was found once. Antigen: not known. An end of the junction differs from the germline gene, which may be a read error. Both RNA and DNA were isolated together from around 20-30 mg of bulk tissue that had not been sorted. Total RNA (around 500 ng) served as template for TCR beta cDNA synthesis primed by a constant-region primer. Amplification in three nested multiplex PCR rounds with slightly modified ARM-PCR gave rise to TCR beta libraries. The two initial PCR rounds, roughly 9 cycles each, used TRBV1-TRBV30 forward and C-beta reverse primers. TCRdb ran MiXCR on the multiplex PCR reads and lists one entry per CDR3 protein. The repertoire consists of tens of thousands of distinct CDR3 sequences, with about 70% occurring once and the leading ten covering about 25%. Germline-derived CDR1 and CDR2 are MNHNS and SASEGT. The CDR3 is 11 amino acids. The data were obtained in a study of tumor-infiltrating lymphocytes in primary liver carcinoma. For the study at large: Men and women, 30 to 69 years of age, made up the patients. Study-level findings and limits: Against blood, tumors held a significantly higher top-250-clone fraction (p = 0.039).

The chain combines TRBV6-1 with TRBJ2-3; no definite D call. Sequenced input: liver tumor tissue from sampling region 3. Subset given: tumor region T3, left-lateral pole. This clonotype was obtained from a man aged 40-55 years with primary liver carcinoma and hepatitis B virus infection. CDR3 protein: CGSSGRHTQYF. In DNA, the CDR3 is TGTGGCAGCAGTGGACGGCATACACAGTATTTT.